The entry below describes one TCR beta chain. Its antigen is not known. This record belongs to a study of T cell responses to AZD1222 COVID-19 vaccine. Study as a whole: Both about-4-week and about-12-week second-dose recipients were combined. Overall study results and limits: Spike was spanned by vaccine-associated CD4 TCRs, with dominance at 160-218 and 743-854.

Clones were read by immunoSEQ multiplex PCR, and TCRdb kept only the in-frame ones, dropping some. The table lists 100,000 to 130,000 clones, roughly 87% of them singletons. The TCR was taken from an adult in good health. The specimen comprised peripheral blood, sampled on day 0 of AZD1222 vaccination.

The CDR3 coding sequence is TGTGCCAGCAGCCAAGGGTCGTACTTTGGTGAGCAGTTCTTC. Encoded protein: CASSQGSYFGEQFF. The J gene is TRBJ2-1, the V gene TRBV14; D is unresolved. V lost 1 base and J 9 bases, leaving 13 bases between the germline ends. This CDR3 has 14 residues. CDR1 SGHDN and CDR2 FVKESK come from the germline V gene.